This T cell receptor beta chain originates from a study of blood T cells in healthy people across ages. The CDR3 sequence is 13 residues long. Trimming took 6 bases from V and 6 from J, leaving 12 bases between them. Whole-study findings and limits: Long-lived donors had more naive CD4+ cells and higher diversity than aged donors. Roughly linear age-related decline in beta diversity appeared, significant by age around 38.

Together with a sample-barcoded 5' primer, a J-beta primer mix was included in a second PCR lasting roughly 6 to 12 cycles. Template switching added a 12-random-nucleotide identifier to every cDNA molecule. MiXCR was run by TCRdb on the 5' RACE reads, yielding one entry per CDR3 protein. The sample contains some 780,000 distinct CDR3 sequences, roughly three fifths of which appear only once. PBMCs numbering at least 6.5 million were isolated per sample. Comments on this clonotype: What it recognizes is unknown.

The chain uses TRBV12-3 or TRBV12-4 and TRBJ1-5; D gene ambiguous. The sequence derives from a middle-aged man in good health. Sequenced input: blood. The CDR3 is CASSRGPLQPQHF. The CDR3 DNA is TGTGCCAGCAGCCGGGGTCCTCTTCAGCCCCAGCATTTT.